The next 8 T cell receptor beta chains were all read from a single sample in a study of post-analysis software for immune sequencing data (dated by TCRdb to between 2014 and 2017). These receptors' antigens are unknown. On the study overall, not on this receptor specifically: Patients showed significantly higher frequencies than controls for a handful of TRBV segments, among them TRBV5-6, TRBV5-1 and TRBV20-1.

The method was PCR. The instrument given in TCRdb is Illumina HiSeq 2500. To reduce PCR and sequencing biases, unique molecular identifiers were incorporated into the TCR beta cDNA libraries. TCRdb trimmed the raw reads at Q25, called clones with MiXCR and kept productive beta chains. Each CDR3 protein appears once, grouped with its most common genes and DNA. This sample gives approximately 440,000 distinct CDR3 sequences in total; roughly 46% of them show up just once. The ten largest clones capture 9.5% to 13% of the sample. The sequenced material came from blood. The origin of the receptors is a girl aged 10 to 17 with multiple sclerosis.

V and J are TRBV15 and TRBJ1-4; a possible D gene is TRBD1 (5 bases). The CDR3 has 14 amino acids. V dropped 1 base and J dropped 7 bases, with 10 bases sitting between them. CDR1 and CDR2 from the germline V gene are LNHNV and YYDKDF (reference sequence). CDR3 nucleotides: TGTGCCACCAGCAGAGCCGGGGGGATTGAAAAACTGTTTTTT. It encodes CATSRAGGIEKLFF.

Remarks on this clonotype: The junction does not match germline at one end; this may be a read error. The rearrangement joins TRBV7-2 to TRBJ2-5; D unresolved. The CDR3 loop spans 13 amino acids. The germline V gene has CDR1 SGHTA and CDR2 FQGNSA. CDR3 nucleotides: TGTGTCAGCAGCCCCAGACTGGGGGAGACCCAGTACTTC. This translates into CVSSPRLGETQYF.

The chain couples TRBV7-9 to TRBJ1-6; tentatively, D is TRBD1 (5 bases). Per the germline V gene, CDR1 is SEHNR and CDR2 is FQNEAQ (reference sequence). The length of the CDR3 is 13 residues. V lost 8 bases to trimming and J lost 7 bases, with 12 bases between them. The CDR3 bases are TGTGCCAGCTCAACGGGGGGAAATTCACCCCTCCACTTT. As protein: CASSTGGNSPLHF.

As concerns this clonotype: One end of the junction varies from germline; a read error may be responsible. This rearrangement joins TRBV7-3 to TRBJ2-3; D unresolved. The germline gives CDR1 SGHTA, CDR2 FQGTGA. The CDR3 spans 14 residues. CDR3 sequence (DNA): TGTGCCAGCAGCTTAACCGTGAGCACCGATACGCGGTATTTT. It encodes CASSLTVSTDTRYF.

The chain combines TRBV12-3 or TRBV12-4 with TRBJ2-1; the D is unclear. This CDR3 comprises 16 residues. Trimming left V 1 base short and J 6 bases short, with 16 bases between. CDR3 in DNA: TGTGCCAGCAGTTTAGGTCCGGTGGGTGAAGTCAATGAGCAGTTCTTC. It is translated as CASSLGPVGEVNEQFF.

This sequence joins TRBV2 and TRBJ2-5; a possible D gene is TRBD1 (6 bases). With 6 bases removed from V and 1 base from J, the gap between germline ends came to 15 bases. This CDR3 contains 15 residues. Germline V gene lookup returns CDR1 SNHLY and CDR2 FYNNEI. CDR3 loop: CASSKDSVSQETQYF. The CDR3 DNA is TGTGCCAGCAGCAAGGACAGTGTATCCCAAGAGACCCAGTACTTC.

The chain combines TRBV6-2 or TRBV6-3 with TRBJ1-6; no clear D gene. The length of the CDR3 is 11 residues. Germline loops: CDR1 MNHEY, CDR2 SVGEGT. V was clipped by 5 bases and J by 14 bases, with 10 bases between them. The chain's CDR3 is CASSNRDALHF. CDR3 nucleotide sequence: TGTGCCAGCAGTAATCGTGATGCCCTCCACTTT.

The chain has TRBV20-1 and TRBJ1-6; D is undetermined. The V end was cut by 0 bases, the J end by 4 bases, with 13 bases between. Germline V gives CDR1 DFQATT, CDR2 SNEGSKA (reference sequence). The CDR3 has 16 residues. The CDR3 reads CSARDLVGIYNSPLHF. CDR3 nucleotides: TGCAGTGCTAGAGATCTCGTCGGAATTTATAATTCACCCCTCCACTTT.